This record concerns one T cell receptor beta chain sequence. The antigen is unknown. Trimming removed 3 bases at V and 3 bases at J, with 11 bases between. CDR3 length: 14 amino acids. Germline CDR1 reads SGHTA; CDR2 reads FQGTGA. 60 Vbeta and 13 Jbeta primers were used in PCR. Profiling relied on immunoSEQ multiplex PCR, and the TCRdb table lists in-frame clones only, not all of them. The sample lists roughly 110,000 clones, over 65% seen once, with roughly 5% in the top ten. The sample belongs to a study of cytomegalovirus exposure and HLA in healthy donors. Study-wide points: The study recorded 160 or so TCR beta chains that were cytomegalovirus-associated. As was reported, the HLA-A and HLA-B alleles of most subjects were accurately predicted from TCR beta sequences. Beyond CMV serostatus, there was no information to go on about immune exposure. A later analysis found most CMV-associated TCR beta chains apparently HLA-restricted.

The J gene is TRBJ1-1, the V gene TRBV7-3, with D tentatively TRBD1 (5 bases). Sequencing was done on a sample of PBMCs. This clonotype originated in a woman in her 30s in good health and CMV-seropositive. CDR3 bases: TGTGCCAGCAGCTTGCAGGGCGGGGACACTGAAGCTTTCTTT. Translated: CASSLQGGDTEAFF. Full variable domain (outside the CDR3, taken from reference TRBV7-3 and TRBJ1-1): GAGVSQTPSNKVTEKGKYVELRCDPISGHTALYWYRQSLGQGPEFLIYFQGTGAADDSGLPNDRFFAVRPEGSVSTLKIQRTERGDSAVYLCASSLQGGDTEAFFGQGTRLTVV.